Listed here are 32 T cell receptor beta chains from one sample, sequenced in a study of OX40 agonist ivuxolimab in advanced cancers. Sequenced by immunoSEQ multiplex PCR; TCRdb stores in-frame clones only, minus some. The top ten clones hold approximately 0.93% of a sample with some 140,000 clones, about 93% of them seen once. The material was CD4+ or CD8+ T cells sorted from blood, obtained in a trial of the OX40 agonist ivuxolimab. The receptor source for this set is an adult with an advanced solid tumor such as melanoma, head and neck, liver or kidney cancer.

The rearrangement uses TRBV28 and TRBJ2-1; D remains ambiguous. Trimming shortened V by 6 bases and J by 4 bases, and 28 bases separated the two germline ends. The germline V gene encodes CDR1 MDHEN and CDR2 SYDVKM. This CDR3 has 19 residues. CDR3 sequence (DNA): TGTGCCAGCAGCCCCTGGACGGCGGTACGTCGATTAAGATACAATGAGCAGTTCTTC. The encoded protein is CASSPWTAVRRLRYNEQFF.

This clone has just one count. The CDR3 loop is CASSRGLSRELFF. DNA of the CDR3: TGCGCCAGCAGCCGCGGACTGTCCCGGGAGCTGTTTTTT. J is TRBJ2-2 and V is TRBV4-3; TRBD2 might be the D (5 bases). Trimming pared 4 bases from V and 9 bases from J, leaving 12 bases between. This CDR3 comprises 13 residues. Germline CDR1 is LGHNA and CDR2 is YSLEER.

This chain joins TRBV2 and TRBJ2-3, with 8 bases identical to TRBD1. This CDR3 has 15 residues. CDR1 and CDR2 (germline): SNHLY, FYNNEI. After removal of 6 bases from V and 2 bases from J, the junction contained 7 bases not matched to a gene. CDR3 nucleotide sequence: TGTGCCAGCAGGACCGGACAGGGTTTCACAGATACGCAGTATTTT. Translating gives CASRTGQGFTDTQYF.

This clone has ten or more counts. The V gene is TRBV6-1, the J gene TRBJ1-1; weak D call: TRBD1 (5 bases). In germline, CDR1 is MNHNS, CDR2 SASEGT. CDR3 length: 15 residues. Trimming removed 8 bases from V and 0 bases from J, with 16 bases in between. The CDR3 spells CASYLRGNMNTEAFF. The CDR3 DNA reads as TGTGCCAGCTATTTACGGGGGAACATGAACACTGAAGCTTTCTTT.

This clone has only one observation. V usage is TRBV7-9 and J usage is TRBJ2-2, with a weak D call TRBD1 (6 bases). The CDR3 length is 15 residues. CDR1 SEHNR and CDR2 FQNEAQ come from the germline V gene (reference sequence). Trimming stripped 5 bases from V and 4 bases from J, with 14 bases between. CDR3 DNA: TGTGCCAGCAGCCTGGGGGCGCTTTCCACCGGGGAGCTGTTTTTT. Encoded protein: CASSLGALSTGELFF.

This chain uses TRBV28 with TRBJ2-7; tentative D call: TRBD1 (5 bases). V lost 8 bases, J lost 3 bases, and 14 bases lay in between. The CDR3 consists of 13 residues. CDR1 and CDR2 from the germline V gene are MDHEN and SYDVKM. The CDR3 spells CASSDTTIYEQYF. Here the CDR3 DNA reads TGTGCCAGCTCGGACACAACCATCTACGAGCAGTACTTC.

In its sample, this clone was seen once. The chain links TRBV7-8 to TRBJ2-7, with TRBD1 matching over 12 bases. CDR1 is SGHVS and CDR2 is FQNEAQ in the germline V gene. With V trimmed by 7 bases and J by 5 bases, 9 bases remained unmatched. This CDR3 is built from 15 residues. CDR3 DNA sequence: TGTGCCAGCAACAACTACGGGACAGGGGGCAACGAGCAGTACTTC. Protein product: CASNNYGTGGNEQYF.

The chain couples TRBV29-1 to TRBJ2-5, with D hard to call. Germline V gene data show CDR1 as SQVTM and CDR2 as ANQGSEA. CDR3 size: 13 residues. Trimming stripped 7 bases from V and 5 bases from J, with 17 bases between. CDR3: CSAEQTVGETQYF. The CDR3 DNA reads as TGCAGCGCCGAGCAGACGGTGGGGGAGACCCAGTACTTC.

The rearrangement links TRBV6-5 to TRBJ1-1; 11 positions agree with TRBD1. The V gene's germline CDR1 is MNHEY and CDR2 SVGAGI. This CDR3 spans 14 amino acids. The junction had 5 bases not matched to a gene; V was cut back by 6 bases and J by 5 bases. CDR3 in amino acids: CASSLDRGRTEAFF. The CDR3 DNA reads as TGTGCCAGCAGCCTGGACAGGGGGCGGACTGAAGCTTTCTTT.

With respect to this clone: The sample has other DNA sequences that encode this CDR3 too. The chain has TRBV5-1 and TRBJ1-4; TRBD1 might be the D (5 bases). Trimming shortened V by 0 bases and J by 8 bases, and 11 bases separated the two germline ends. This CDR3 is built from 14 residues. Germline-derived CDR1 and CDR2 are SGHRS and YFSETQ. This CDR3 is CASSLGRGGEKLFF. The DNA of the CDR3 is TGCGCCAGCAGCTTGGGTAGGGGCGGGGAAAAACTGTTTTTT.

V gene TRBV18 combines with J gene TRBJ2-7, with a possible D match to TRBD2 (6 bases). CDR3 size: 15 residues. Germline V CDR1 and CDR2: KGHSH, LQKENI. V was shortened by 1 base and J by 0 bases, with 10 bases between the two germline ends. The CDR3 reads CASSPLISGSYEQYF. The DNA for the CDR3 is TGTGCCAGCTCACCACTAATTAGCGGCTCCTACGAGCAGTACTTC.

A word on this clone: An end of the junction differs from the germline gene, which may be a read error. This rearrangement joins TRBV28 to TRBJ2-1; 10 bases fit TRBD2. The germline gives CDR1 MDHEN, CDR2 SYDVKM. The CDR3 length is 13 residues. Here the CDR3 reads CASSLNVGTSVIF. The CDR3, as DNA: TGTGCCAGCAGTTTAAACGTGGGGACTAGCGTGATCTTC.

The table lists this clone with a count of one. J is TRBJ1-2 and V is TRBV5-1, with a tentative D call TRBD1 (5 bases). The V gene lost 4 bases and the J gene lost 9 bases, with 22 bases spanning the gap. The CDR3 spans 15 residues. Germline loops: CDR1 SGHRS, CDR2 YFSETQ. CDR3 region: CASSPWRGGPGSYTF. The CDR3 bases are TGCGCCAGCAGCCCCTGGAGGGGTGGGCCGGGGAGCTACACCTTC.

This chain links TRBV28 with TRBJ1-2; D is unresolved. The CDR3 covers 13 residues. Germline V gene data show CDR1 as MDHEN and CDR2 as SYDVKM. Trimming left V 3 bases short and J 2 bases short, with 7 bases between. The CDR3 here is CASSFGRNYGYTF. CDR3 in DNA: TGTGCCAGCAGTTTCGGCAGAAACTATGGCTACACCTTC.

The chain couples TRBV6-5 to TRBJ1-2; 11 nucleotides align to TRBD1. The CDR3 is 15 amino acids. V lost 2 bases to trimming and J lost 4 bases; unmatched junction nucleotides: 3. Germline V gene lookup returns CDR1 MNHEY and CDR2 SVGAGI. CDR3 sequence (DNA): TGTGCCAGCAGTTACGCAGGGACAGGGGGCTATGGCTACACCTTC. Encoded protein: CASSYAGTGGYGYTF.

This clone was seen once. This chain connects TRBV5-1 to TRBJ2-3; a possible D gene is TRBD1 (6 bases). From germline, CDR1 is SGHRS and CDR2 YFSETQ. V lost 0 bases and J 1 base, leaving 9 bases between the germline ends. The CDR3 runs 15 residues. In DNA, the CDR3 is TGCGCCAGCAGCTTGGACAGGGAGCGCACAGATACGCAGTATTTT. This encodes CASSLDRERTDTQYF.

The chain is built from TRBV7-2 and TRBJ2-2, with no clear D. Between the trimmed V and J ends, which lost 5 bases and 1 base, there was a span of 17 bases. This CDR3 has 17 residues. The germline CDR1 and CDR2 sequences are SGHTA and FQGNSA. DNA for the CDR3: TGTGCCAGCAGCCAAGATAGGTTGCTCCAGAACACCGGGGAGCTGTTTTTT. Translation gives CASSQDRLLQNTGELFF.

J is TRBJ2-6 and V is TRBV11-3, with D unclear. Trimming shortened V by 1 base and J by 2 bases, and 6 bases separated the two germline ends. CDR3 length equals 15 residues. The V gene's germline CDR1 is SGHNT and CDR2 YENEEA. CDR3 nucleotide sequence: TGTGCCAGCAGCTTAGGGTCGACTGGGGCCAACGTCCTGACTTTC. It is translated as CASSLGSTGANVLTF.

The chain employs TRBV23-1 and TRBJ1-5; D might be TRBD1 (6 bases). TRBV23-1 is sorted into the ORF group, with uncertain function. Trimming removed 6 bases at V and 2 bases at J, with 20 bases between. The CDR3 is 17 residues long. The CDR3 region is CASSQPLTGIRNQPQHF. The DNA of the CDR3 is TGCGCCAGCAGCCAACCTCTGACAGGAATCCGCAATCAGCCCCAGCATTTT.

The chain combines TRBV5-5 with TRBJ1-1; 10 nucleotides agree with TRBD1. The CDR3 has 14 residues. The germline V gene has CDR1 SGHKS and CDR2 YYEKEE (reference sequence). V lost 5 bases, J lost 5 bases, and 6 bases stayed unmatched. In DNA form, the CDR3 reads TGTGCCAGCAGTTCCGACAGGGGGCGGACTGAAGCTTTCTTT. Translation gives CASSSDRGRTEAFF.

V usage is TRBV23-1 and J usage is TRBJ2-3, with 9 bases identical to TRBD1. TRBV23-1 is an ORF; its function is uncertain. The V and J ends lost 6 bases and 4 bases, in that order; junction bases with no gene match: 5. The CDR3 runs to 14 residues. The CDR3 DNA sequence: TGCGCCAGCAGGCGGACAGGGGAGGCAGATACGCAGTATTTT. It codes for CASRRTGEADTQYF.

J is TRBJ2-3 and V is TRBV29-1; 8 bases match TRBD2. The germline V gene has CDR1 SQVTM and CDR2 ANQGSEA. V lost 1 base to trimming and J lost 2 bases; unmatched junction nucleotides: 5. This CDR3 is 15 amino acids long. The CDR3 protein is CSVEGASGYTDTQYF. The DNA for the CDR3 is TGCAGCGTTGAAGGGGCTAGCGGGTACACAGATACGCAGTATTTT.

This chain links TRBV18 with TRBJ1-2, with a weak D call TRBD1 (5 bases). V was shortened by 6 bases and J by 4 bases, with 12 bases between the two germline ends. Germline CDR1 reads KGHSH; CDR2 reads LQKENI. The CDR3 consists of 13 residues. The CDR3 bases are TGTGCCAGCTCTTTCGACAGAAGCTATGGCTACACCTTC. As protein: CASSFDRSYGYTF.

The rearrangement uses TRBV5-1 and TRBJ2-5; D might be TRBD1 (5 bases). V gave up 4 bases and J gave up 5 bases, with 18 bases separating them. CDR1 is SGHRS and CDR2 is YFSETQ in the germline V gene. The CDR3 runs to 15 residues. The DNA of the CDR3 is TGCGCCAGCAGCCCCCGCCCCCCAGGGCGGGAGACCCAGTACTTC. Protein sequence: CASSPRPPGRETQYF. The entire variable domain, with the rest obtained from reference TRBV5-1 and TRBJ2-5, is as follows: KAGVTQTPRYLIKTRGQQVTLSCSPISGHRSVSWYQQTPGQGLQFLFEYFSETQRNKGNFPGRFSGRQFSNSRSEMNVSTLELGDSALYLCASSPRPPGRETQYFGPGTRLLVL.

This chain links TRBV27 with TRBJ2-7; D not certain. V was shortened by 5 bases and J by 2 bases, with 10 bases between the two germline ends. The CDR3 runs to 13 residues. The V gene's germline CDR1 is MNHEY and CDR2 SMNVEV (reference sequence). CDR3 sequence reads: CASSKQKAYEQYF. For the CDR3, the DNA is TGTGCCAGCAGTAAACAGAAAGCCTACGAGCAGTACTTC.

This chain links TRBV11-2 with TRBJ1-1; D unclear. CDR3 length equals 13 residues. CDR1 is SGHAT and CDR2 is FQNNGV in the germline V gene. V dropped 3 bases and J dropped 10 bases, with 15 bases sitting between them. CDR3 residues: CASSFLALSGAFF. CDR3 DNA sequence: TGTGCCAGCAGCTTCCTTGCTCTGAGCGGAGCTTTCTTT.

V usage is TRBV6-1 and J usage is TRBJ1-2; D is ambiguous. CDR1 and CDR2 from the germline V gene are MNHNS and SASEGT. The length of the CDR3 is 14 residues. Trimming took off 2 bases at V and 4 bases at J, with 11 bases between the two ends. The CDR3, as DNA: TGTGCCAGCAGTGAATACGGGGAAGTCTATGGCTACACCTTC. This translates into CASSEYGEVYGYTF.

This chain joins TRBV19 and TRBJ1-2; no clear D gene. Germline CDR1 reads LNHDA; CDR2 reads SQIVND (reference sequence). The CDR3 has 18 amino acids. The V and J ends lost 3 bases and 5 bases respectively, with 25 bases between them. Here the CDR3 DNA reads TGTGCCAGTAGTATTCATGAACAGTACAAGGGTTTACGGTATGGCTACACCTTC. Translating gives CASSIHEQYKGLRYGYTF.

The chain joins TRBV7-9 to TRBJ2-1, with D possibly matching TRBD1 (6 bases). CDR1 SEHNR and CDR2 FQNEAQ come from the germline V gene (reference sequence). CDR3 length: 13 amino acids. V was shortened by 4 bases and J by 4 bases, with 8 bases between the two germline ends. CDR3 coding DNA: TGTGCCAGCAGCTCCCAGGGGTACAATGAGCAGTTCTTC. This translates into CASSSQGYNEQFF. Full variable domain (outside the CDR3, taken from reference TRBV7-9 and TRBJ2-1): DTGVSQNPRHKITKRGQNVTFRCDPISEHNRLYWYRQTLGQGPEFLTYFQNEAQLEKSRLLSDRFSAERPKGSFSTLEIQRTEQGDSAMYLCASSSQGYNEQFFGPGTRLTVL.

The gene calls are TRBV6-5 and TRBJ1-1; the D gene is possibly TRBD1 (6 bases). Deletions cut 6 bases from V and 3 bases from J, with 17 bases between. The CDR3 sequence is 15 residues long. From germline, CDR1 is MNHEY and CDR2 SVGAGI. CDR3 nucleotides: TGTGCCAGCAGATTAAACGTAGGGGGGGACACTGAAGCTTTCTTT. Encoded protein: CASRLNVGGDTEAFF.

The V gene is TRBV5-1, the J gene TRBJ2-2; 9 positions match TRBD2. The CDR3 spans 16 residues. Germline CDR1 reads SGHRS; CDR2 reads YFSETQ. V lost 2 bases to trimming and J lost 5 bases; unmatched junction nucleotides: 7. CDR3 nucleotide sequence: TGCGCCAGCAGCTTCGGCGGGAGGGATGGAACCGGGGAGCTGTTTTTT. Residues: CASSFGGRDGTGELFF.

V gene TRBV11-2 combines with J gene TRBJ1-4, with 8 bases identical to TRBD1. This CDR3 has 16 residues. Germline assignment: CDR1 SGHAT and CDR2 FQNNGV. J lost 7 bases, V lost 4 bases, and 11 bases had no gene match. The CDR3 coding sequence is TGTGCCAGCAGCTCCGGAGAGGTGACAGGGGCTGAAAAACTGTTTTTT. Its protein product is CASSSGEVTGAEKLFF.